The rows below give T cell receptor beta chains drawn from one sample of a study of Graves' ophthalmopathy and Graves' hyperthyroidism. TCRdb recomputed calls from the multiplex PCR reads with MiXCR, one row per CDR3 protein. The profile shows roughly 610,000 distinct CDR3 sequences, roughly 20% of them singletons. The material sequenced was peripheral blood. The source is a woman aged 18-29 years with stable Graves' hyperthyroidism. Some clones in this sample may be carry-over from other donors' samples. CDR3s include the opening cysteine and the closing phenylalanine or tryptophan. The D gene is left open where the match is weak. Clone size is shown for a subset of rows, as once, few, many or a class of expanded clone.

J gene: TRBJ2-5; D gene: .; V gene: TRBV19; clone size: .; CDR3 protein: CASSTGSKTQYF; CDR3 DNA: TGTGCCAGTAGTACCGGGTCGAAGACCCAGTACTTC
J gene: TRBJ2-7; D gene: TRBD1; V gene: TRBV6-5; clone size: many; CDR3 protein: CASKGQGYEQYF; CDR3 DNA: TGTGCCAGCAAAGGACAGGGCTACGAGCAGTACTTC
J gene: TRBJ2-7; D gene: .; V gene: TRBV5-1; clone size: many; CDR3 protein: CASSRQTEAIYEQYF; CDR3 DNA: TGCGCCAGCAGCAGACAGACAGAGGCGATCTACGAGCAGTACTTC
J gene: TRBJ2-5; D gene: TRBD2; V gene: TRBV28; clone size: many; CDR3 protein: CASRSNGEGETQYF; CDR3 DNA: TGTGCCAGCAGAAGCAATGGGGAGGGGGAGACCCAGTACTTC
J gene: TRBJ2-2; D gene: TRBD2; V gene: TRBV20-1; clone size: many; CDR3 protein: CSAQPGLADTGELFF; CDR3 DNA: TGCAGTGCTCAGCCGGGACTAGCGGACACCGGGGAGCTGTTTTTT
J gene: TRBJ1-5; D gene: .; V gene: TRBV6-1; clone size: many; CDR3 protein: CASSEFVGKYDQPQHF; CDR3 DNA: TGTGCCAGCAGTGAATTTGTGGGAAAGTATGATCAGCCCCAGCATTTT
J gene: TRBJ2-7; D gene: TRBD2; V gene: TRBV16; clone size: .; CDR3 protein: CASSLSGRENEQYF; CDR3 DNA: TGTGCCAGCAGCCTTAGCGGGAGAGAGAACGAGCAGTACTTC
J gene: TRBJ2-2; D gene: TRBD2; V gene: TRBV27; clone size: many; CDR3 protein: CASNLSSGVAGELFF; CDR3 DNA: TGTGCCAGCAATTTATCTAGCGGGGTGGCCGGGGAGCTGTTTTTT
J gene: TRBJ2-7; D gene: .; V gene: TRBV9; clone size: many; CDR3 protein: CARKSEQYF; CDR3 DNA: TGTGCCAGAAAAAGCGAGCAGTACTTC
J gene: TRBJ1-1; D gene: .; V gene: TRBV12-3/TRBV12-4; clone size: many; CDR3 protein: CASRWGDSTEAFF; CDR3 DNA: TGTGCCAGCAGGTGGGGAGACAGCACTGAAGCTTTCTTT
J gene: TRBJ1-1; D gene: .; V gene: TRBV12-3/TRBV12-4; clone size: many; CDR3 protein: CASTSGGVYTEAFF; CDR3 DNA: TGTGCCAGCACCAGCGGGGGGGTTTATACTGAAGCTTTCTTT
J gene: TRBJ1-1; D gene: .; V gene: TRBV6-2/TRBV6-3; clone size: many; CDR3 protein: CASSSAREAFF; CDR3 DNA: TGTGCCAGCAGTTCGGCGCGGGAAGCTTTCTTT
J gene: TRBJ1-1; D gene: .; V gene: TRBV10-3; clone size: many; CDR3 protein: CAISAAQPNTEAFF; CDR3 DNA: TGTGCCATCAGTGCTGCACAGCCTAACACTGAAGCTTTCTTT
J gene: TRBJ1-2; D gene: TRBD1; V gene: TRBV6-1; clone size: .; CDR3 protein: CASSPGQGLIYGYAF; CDR3 DNA: TGTGCCAGCAGCCCAGGACAGGGACTCATCTATGGCTACGCCTTC
J gene: TRBJ2-2; D gene: TRBD2; V gene: TRBV11-2; clone size: .; CDR3 protein: CAISGSTGELFF; CDR3 DNA: TGTGCCATCAGCGGGAGCACCGGGGAGCTGTTTTTT
J gene: TRBJ1-2; D gene: TRBD1; V gene: TRBV7-2; clone size: .; CDR3 protein: CASSPQGLNGYTF; CDR3 DNA: TGTGCCAGCAGCCCACAGGGGTTGAATGGCTACACCTTC
J gene: TRBJ1-2; D gene: TRBD1; V gene: TRBV9; clone size: many; CDR3 protein: CASSPAPGGDYGYTF; CDR3 DNA: TGTGCCAGCAGCCCCGCTCCAGGGGGTGACTATGGCTACACCTTC
J gene: TRBJ1-2; D gene: TRBD1; V gene: TRBV20-1; clone size: .; CDR3 protein: CSATTGDYGYTF; CDR3 DNA: TGCAGTGCTACCACAGGGGATTATGGCTACACCTTC
J gene: TRBJ2-2; D gene: .; V gene: TRBV5-1; clone size: .; CDR3 protein: CASKRVPDTGELFF; CDR3 DNA: TGCGCCAGCAAAAGGGTACCGGACACCGGGGAGCTGTTTTTT
J gene: TRBJ2-7; D gene: .; V gene: TRBV5-1; clone size: many; CDR3 protein: CASSFEGRASYEQYF; CDR3 DNA: TGCGCCAGCAGCTTCGAGGGGCGGGCCTCCTACGAGCAGTACTTC
J gene: TRBJ1-2; D gene: TRBD1; V gene: TRBV12-3/TRBV12-4; clone size: many; CDR3 protein: CASSLTGSENYGYTF; CDR3 DNA: TGTGCCAGCAGTTTGACAGGGAGCGAGAACTATGGCTACACCTTC
J gene: TRBJ1-5; D gene: TRBD1; V gene: TRBV19; clone size: many; CDR3 protein: CASSIRRQGSNQPQHF; CDR3 DNA: TGTGCCAGTAGTATCAGACGACAGGGTAGCAATCAGCCCCAGCATTTT